Included here is one TCR beta chain sequence, with context. Its matching antigen is unknown. The sample has other DNA sequences that encode this CDR3 too. The data are from a study of shared clonotypes between healthy human individuals. Clones were read by immunoSEQ multiplex PCR, and TCRdb kept only the in-frame ones, dropping some. The sample gives a few million clones, roughly 92% of which show up once; around 0.38% is in the top ten. The study's findings and limits: Depth of sequencing was expected to influence donor clonotype sharing. Large sequencing depth failed to make sorted-subset sequencing complete, rarefaction showed.

A split of CD4+ cells into CD45RA+ naive and CD45RA-negative memory subsets was performed. The CDR3 is 13 residues long. Trimming at V came to 2 bases and at J to 4 bases, leaving 1 base not matched to a gene. The germline gives CDR1 MNHEY, CDR2 SVGAGI. The chain uses TRBV6-5 and TRBJ1-1, with TRBD1 identical over 7 bases. The receptor was derived from a man younger than 35 in good health. Some clones in this sample may be carry-over from other donors' samples. The sample comprised naive CD4+ T cells from PBMCs. Subset specified: CD45RA+ positively selected. The CDR3 region has the DNA TGTGCCAGCAGTTACCAGGGGGGCACTGAAGCTTTCTTT. It yields the protein CASSYQGGTEAFF.